This TCR beta chain was recorded in a study of cytomegalovirus exposure and HLA in healthy donors. Across the study: Genotyping of more than 300 donors showed that about 84% belonged to the Caucasian-associated ancestry cluster.

Broader study findings: TCR beta sequences reportedly predicted most subjects' HLA-A and HLA-B alleles accurately.

Amplification used 60 Vbeta primers and 13 Jbeta primers. Libraries were prepared by immunoSEQ multiplex PCR; TCRdb keeps only in-frame clonotypes and omits some of them. The sample yields roughly 150,000 clones, 60% to 85% seen once. A note on this clone: The antigen is undetermined.

The sample consisted of PBMCs. This sequence was found in a woman between 50 and 59 years old in good health and CMV-seropositive.

In DNA form, the CDR3 reads TGTGCCAGCAGTTACGACAGGGGCACTGAAGCTTTCTTT. Amino acid sequence: CASSYDRGTEAFF. The genes are TRBV6-6 and TRBJ1-1, with TRBD1 identical over 8 bases. Per germline, CDR1 MNHNY and CDR2 SVGAGI (reference sequence). The CDR3 covers 13 residues. With 2 bases clipped from V and 4 bases from J, the junction kept 0 bases outside the gene matches.